This entry lists 18 T cell receptor beta chains sequenced from one sample in a study of OX40 agonist ivuxolimab in advanced cancers. Libraries were built with the immunoSEQ multiplex PCR assay. The table was pulled from immuneACCESS by TCRdb, which kept in-frame rearrangements only. Such tables lose some clones; where checked, under half of the loss comes from unresolved V genes, and the rest has no known cause. In this sample the table shows 5,600 or so clones, about 80% of which occur a single time. The ten largest clones add up to 20% to 25% of the sample. Sequenced here: CD4+ or CD8+ T cells sorted from blood, sampled in a trial of the OX40 agonist ivuxolimab. These receptors were taken from an adult with an advanced solid tumor such as melanoma, head and neck, liver or kidney cancer.

This sequence joins TRBV13 and TRBJ1-2; maybe TRBD1 (5 bases). CDR1 PRHDT and CDR2 FYEKMQ come from the germline V gene (reference sequence). The V gene lost 6 bases and the J gene lost 5 bases, with 10 bases spanning the gap. The CDR3 runs to 12 residues. This CDR3 is CASSPGTYGYTF. In DNA form, the CDR3 reads TGTGCCAGCAGTCCTGGGACTTATGGCTACACCTTC.

This chain joins TRBV18 and TRBJ1-4, with D unclear. CDR3 length: 18 amino acids. Germline CDR1 is KGHSH and CDR2 is LQKENI. The V end was cut by 1 base, the J end by 2 bases, with 17 bases between. The CDR3 spells CASSPRLWPSSTNEKLFF. CDR3 in DNA: TGTGCCAGCTCACCACGTTTATGGCCGTCGTCCACTAATGAAAAACTGTTTTTT.

The rearrangement links TRBV5-8 to TRBJ1-2; D call uncertain. Germline CDR1 SGHTS, CDR2 YDEGEE. V lost 4 bases and J 7 bases, leaving 23 bases between the germline ends. This CDR3 is 16 amino acids long. The CDR3 DNA sequence: TGTGCCAGCAGCGTGGTACCTCGCCGGGTGACGGGTGGCTACACCTTC. Its translation is CASSVVPRRVTGGYTF.

This clone was counted once. J is TRBJ1-5 and V is TRBV29-1; the D is unclear. V was pared by 4 bases and J by 0 bases, with 7 bases between. This CDR3 spans 13 amino acids. Germline CDR1 is SQVTM and CDR2 is ANQGSEA. In nucleotides, the CDR3 is TGCAGCGTTGTAGGGCATAGCAATCAGCCCCAGCATTTT. It translates to CSVVGHSNQPQHF.

V gene TRBV9 combines with J gene TRBJ1-5; D is undetermined. CDR1 is SGDLS, CDR2 YYNGEE, per germline. V lost 0 bases, J lost 6 bases, and 10 bases lay in between. The CDR3 is 14 residues long. CDR3 sequence (DNA): TGTGCCAGCAGCGTAGGTGACGCAGGTCAGCCCCAGCATTTT. Translation gives CASSVGDAGQPQHF.

The V call is TRBV6-6, the J call TRBJ2-7, with D hard to call. The V gene lost 2 bases and the J gene lost 3 bases, with 2 bases spanning the gap. The CDR3 extends over 11 amino acids. Germline CDR1 and CDR2: MNHNY and SVGAGI (reference sequence). CDR3 loop: CASSYIYEQYF. In nucleotides, the CDR3 is TGTGCCAGCAGTTACATCTACGAGCAGTACTTC.

The chain uses TRBV5-5 and TRBJ1-1; the D is unclear. CDR1 and CDR2 (germline): SGHKS, YYEKEE (reference sequence). The CDR3 spans 14 residues. The V end lost 0 bases, the J end lost 6 bases, and 12 bases lay between the germline ends. The CDR3 coding sequence is TGTGCCAGCAGCTTGGATGGGATCGTCTCTGAAGCTTTCTTT. Translation gives CASSLDGIVSEAFF.

This chain links TRBV9 with TRBJ1-2; 12 bases match TRBD1. CDR1 and CDR2 from the germline V gene are SGDLS and YYNGEE. The CDR3 covers 15 residues. V shed 3 bases, J shed 7 bases, and the junction held 7 bases outside the gene matches. This chain's CDR3 is CASSGDRGLVVGYTF. CDR3 nucleotide sequence: TGTGCCAGCAGCGGGGACAGGGGGCTTGTGGTTGGCTACACCTTC.

J is TRBJ2-7 and V is TRBV7-8; perhaps TRBD2 as D (5 bases). The CDR3 sequence is 11 residues long. V lost 6 bases and J 6 bases, leaving 9 bases between the germline ends. The germline V gene has CDR1 SGHVS and CDR2 FQNEAQ. The DNA of the CDR3 is TGTGCCAGCAGAGCGGCGGGCGAGCAGTACTTC. Translated, it gives CASRAAGEQYF.

V and J are TRBV11-3 and TRBJ2-3; tentative D call: TRBD2 (6 bases). The CDR3 consists of 11 residues. CDR1 and CDR2 (germline): SGHNT, YENEEA. Trimming removed 5 bases from V and 9 bases from J, with 9 bases in between. CDR3 amino acids: CASSRGSTQYF. The CDR3 nucleotides are TGTGCCAGCAGCCGGGGGTCAACGCAGTATTTT.

This chain connects TRBV19 to TRBJ1-2, with TRBD1 as a possible D gene (5 bases). Trimming took 5 bases from V and 2 from J, leaving 9 bases between them. Germline V gives CDR1 LNHDA, CDR2 SQIVND (reference sequence). The CDR3 extends over 13 amino acids. CDR3 region: CASSWDVNYGYTF. Here the CDR3 DNA reads TGTGCCAGTAGTTGGGACGTGAACTATGGCTACACCTTC.

V and J are TRBV7-3 and TRBJ2-2, with 7 positions matching TRBD1. This CDR3 contains 12 residues. J lost 6 bases, V lost 6 bases, and 1 base had no gene match. Per germline, CDR1 SGHTA and CDR2 FQGTGA. The CDR3 protein is CASRRGPGELFF. CDR3 DNA: TGTGCCAGCAGAAGGGGGCCCGGGGAGCTGTTTTTT.

This clone has a handful of counts. This sequence joins TRBV9 and TRBJ2-3, with D possibly matching TRBD1 (7 bases). V was clipped by 3 bases and J by 0 bases, with 14 bases between them. This CDR3 comprises 16 residues. CDR1 SGDLS and CDR2 YYNGEE come from the germline V gene. CDR3: CASSAWGDRSTDTQYF. CDR3 in DNA: TGTGCCAGCAGCGCTTGGGGGGACAGAAGCACAGATACGCAGTATTTT.

The rearrangement joins TRBV21-1 to TRBJ2-7; the table's D call TRBD1 went unverified against the DNA. TRBV21-1 is recorded as a pseudogene. The length of the CDR3 is 18 residues. The CDR3 coding sequence is TGTGCCAGCAGCAAACAAATGCGGGACAGGGGTGCATCCTACGAGCAGTACTTC. Its protein is CASSKQMRDRGASYEQYF.

The rearrangement joins TRBV29-1 to TRBJ2-5; no definite D call. Germline V gene data show CDR1 as SQVTM and CDR2 as ANQGSEA. The CDR3 is 14 residues long. Trimming removed 4 bases at V and 2 bases at J, with 14 bases between. The CDR3 DNA follows: TGCAGCGTTGGTGAGCACACGAGTCAAGAGACCCAGTACTTC. Translation gives CSVGEHTSQETQYF. The full variable domain, with the rest looked up from reference TRBV29-1 and TRBJ2-5, is SAVISQKPSRDICQRGTSLTIQCQVDSQVTMMFWYRQQPGQSLTLIATANQGSEATYESGFVIDKFPISRPNLTFSTLTVSNMSPEDSSIYLCSVGEHTSQETQYFGPGTRLLVL.

This clone has only one observation. The chain recombines TRBV21-1 with TRBJ2-7. TRBV21-1 is annotated as a pseudogene. The CDR3 runs 14 residues. CDR3 sequence: CASSKVSYPYEQYF. CDR3 in DNA: TGTGCCAGCAGCAAAGTGTCGTACCCCTACGAGCAGTACTTC.

The chain uses TRBV11-2 and TRBJ2-7, with TRBD1 identical over 12 bases. The trim removed 6 bases at V and 4 bases at J, leaving 4 bases unmatched. Per the germline V gene, CDR1 is SGHAT and CDR2 is FQNNGV. This CDR3 region has 14 residues. The CDR3 bases are TGTGCCAGCAGGGGGACAGGGGGCAGATACGAGCAGTACTTC. Protein product: CASRGTGGRYEQYF.

J is TRBJ2-7 and V is TRBV6-6; D gene ambiguous. CDR1 MNHNY and CDR2 SVGAGI come from the germline V gene (reference sequence). The CDR3 is 14 amino acids. V shed 2 bases and J shed 3 bases, with 11 bases lying between them. The CDR3 here is CASSYGVSGYEQYF. Here the CDR3 DNA reads TGTGCCAGCAGTTACGGAGTTTCGGGCTACGAGCAGTACTTC.